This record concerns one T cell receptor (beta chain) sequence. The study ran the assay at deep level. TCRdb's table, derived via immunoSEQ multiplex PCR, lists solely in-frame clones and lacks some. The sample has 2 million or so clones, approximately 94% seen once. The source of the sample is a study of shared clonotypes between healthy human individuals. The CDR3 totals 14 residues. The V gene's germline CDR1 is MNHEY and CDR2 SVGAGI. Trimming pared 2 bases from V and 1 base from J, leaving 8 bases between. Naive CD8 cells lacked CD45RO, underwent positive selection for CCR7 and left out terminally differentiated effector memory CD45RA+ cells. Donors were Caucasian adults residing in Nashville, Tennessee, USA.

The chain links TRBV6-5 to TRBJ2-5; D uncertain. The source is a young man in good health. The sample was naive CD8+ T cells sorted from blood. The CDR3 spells CASSYMGSQETQYF. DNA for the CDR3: TGTGCCAGCAGTTACATGGGGTCCCAAGAGACCCAGTACTTC.